Listed below are T cell receptor beta chains from one sample, sequenced in a study of glioma-infiltrating T cells. TCRdb independently ran MiXCR on the multiplex PCR reads; one entry per CDR3 protein. This repertoire shows around 190,000 distinct CDR3 sequences, about 31% found once; its top ten account for about 19%. The sequencing input was glioma tissue, nonneoplastic brain tissue, or PBMCs (not recorded which). These TCRs come from a human donor with low-grade glioma or glioblastoma, undergoing nonglioma brain surgery, or in good health (not recorded which). Each CDR3 is given without its conserved first and last residue. D genes are given only for firm matches.

TRBJ2-3 | TRBD2 | TRBV29-1 | SVGTSGSTDTQY
TRBJ2-7 | TRBD2 | TRBV3-1 | ASSQFSGSSGGYEQY
TRBJ2-3 | . | TRBV3-1 | ASSQNRGDTQY
TRBJ1-3 | . | TRBV11-2 | ASSSTMLQGPGNTIY
TRBJ2-1 | . | TRBV28 | ASTKLTPHEQF
TRBJ1-1 | TRBD1 | TRBV7-2 | ASSLRDRGLVIPTEAF
TRBJ2-1 | . | TRBV29-1 | RVESGGGNENEQF
TRBJ1-1 | TRBD1 | TRBV27 | ASNEPGQGLPEAF
TRBJ2-1 | TRBD2 | TRBV5-6 | ASSSEGLTKYNEQF
TRBJ2-1 | . | TRBV20-1 | SAREGPEQF
TRBJ2-7 | . | TRBV27 | ASSLWGRGNEQY
TRBJ1-2 | . | TRBV5-4 | ASSFAFTGNGYT
TRBJ2-4 | . | TRBV4-2 | ASSQDSAANIQY
TRBJ2-1 | . | TRBV27 | ASSKQTDRSGYNEQF
TRBJ2-3 | TRBD1 | TRBV7-2 | ASSYRQGNTDTQY
TRBJ2-7 | . | TRBV3-1 | ASSRKSEQY
TRBJ1-6 | . | TRBV7-3 | ASSLSPGQGTPLH
TRBJ2-5 | . | TRBV9 | ASSVKGQGETQY
TRBJ2-5 | TRBD2 | TRBV6-9 | ASSYRIAGGTETQY
TRBJ1-5 | . | TRBV7-2 | ASSLPGRWQPQH
TRBJ2-1 | . | TRBV6-1 | ASIPPWPYNEQF
TRBJ2-7 | TRBD1 | TRBV10-3 | AISGDSEQY
TRBJ1-1 | . | TRBV7-8 | ASSLEILGTEAF
TRBJ2-7 | TRBD1 | TRBV6-2/TRBV6-3 | ASTLPGQGIYEQY
TRBJ2-3 | . | TRBV27 | ASSLNGHPWQEDTQY
TRBJ2-4 | . | TRBV7-2 | ASSLANTGNIQY
TRBJ1-2 | . | TRBV6-2/TRBV6-3 | AGTLVPQGPRGYT
TRBJ1-2 | . | TRBV10-3 | AISGRAGRFNYGYT